The 12 T cell receptor beta chains reported below all come from one sample, sequenced in a study of blood T cell repertoires in COVID-19. Assay: immunoSEQ multiplex PCR; the TCRdb copy retains only in-frame clones and omits some. The sample carries approximately 220,000 clones, 80% to 90% recorded once. Sample: PBMCs or T cells enriched from blood (not recorded which). The receptors shown here come from a woman in her 50s who had been exposed to COVID-19.

This clone was seen a single time. The chain uses TRBV19 and TRBJ1-3; the match to TRBD1 covers 9 bases. CDR3 length equals 15 residues. In germline, CDR1 is LNHDA, CDR2 SQIVND (reference sequence). Trimming removed 6 bases from V and 4 bases from J; junction bases left unmatched: 7. The DNA for the CDR3 is TGTGCCAGTAGCCCAGAAACAGGGGGCGGAAACACCATATATTTT. Translating gives CASSPETGGGNTIYF. Full variable domain (remainder filled in from reference TRBV19 and TRBJ1-3): DGGITQSPKYLFRKEGQNVTLSCEQNLNHDAMYWYRQDPGQGLRLIYYSQIVNDFQKGDIAEGYSVSREKKESFPLTVTSAQKNPTAFYLCASSPETGGGNTIYFGEGSWLTVV.

The rearrangement joins TRBV5-8 to TRBJ1-2, with 10 nucleotides matching TRBD1. Germline values: CDR1 SGHTS, CDR2 YDEGEE. The CDR3 runs 14 residues. The junction had 1 base not matched to a gene; V was cut back by 2 bases and J by 3 bases. CDR3 in amino acids: CASSFGTGDYGYTF. The CDR3 nucleotides are TGTGCCAGCAGCTTCGGGACAGGGGACTATGGCTACACCTTC.

This chain links TRBV25-1 with TRBJ1-1; D gene uncertain. CDR3 length: 12 residues. Germline CDR1 is MGHDK and CDR2 is SYGVNS. V was trimmed by 4 bases and J by 4 bases, leaving 7 bases between them. CDR3 loop: CASSGSTTEAFF. The CDR3 DNA reads as TGTGCCAGCAGTGGTAGTACCACTGAAGCTTTCTTT.

The V and J genes are TRBV4-3 and TRBJ2-2; D uncertain. Germline assignment: CDR1 LGHNA and CDR2 YSLEER. The length of the CDR3 is 16 residues. V was trimmed by 0 bases and J by 1 base, leaving 9 bases between them. In DNA, the CDR3 is TGCGCCAGCAGCCAAGATAGTGCAGGGAACACCGGGGAGCTGTTTTTT. Translated: CASSQDSAGNTGELFF.

The V and J genes are TRBV10-3 and TRBJ2-3; D gene ambiguous. The CDR3 sequence is 11 residues long. Germline V gives CDR1 ENHRY, CDR2 SYGVKD. Trimming cost V 3 bases and J 7 bases, with 5 bases left between them. The CDR3 sequence: CAISETNTQYF. The CDR3 DNA sequence: TGTGCCATCAGTGAAACAAATACGCAGTATTTT.

The chain couples TRBV10-3 to TRBJ2-3, with 9 bases fitting TRBD2. CDR1 is ENHRY, CDR2 SYGVKD, per germline. The CDR3 consists of 15 residues. V gave up 8 bases and J gave up 0 bases; unmatched junction bases: 6. The CDR3 DNA sequence: TGTGCCATCGGGGCTAGCGGGGACAGCACAGATACGCAGTATTTT. Translated, it gives CAIGASGDSTDTQYF.

The chain recombines TRBV2 with TRBJ1-1; D is unresolved. There are 15 residues in the CDR3. CDR1 and CDR2 from the germline V gene are SNHLY and FYNNEI. The V end was cut by 3 bases, the J end by 0 bases, with 11 bases between. The CDR3 protein is CASSERGIMNTEAFF. DNA of the CDR3: TGTGCCAGCAGTGAGCGGGGTATAATGAACACTGAAGCTTTCTTT.

The rearrangement links TRBV6-5 to TRBJ1-4, with TRBD1 identical over 7 bases. CDR3 length equals 15 residues. CDR1 is MNHEY, CDR2 SVGAGI, per germline. V gave up 6 bases and J gave up 3 bases; unmatched junction bases: 7. This chain's CDR3 is CASSAGQTPNEKLFF. DNA of the CDR3: TGTGCCAGCAGCGCGGGACAGACCCCTAATGAAAAACTGTTTTTT.

The V and J genes are TRBV9 and TRBJ2-3, with 11 bases aligning to TRBD2. Trimming took 4 bases from V and 6 from J; bases not matched to a gene: 10. The CDR3 has 16 residues. Looked up from germline, CDR1 is SGDLS and CDR2 is YYNGEE. The CDR3 nucleotides read TGTGCCAGCAGCCCCTATAGCGGGGGGGATTCGGATACGCAGTATTTT. Translation: CASSPYSGGDSDTQYF.

J is TRBJ2-7 and V is TRBV5-6, with D perhaps matching TRBD1 (6 bases). The CDR3 sequence is 13 residues long. V was clipped by 5 bases and J by 2 bases, with 11 bases between them. The germline gives CDR1 SGHDT, CDR2 YYEEEE. CDR3: CASSSQGPYEQYF. DNA for the CDR3: TGTGCCAGCAGTTCTCAGGGGCCCTACGAGCAGTACTTC.

The V and J genes are TRBV7-2 and TRBJ1-2, with D perhaps TRBD1 (5 bases). Deletions cut 0 bases from V and 7 bases from J, with 12 bases between. The CDR3 runs to 14 residues. Germline CDR1 reads SGHTA; CDR2 reads FQGNSA. The CDR3 spells CASSLARDGGGYTF. The DNA for the CDR3 is TGTGCCAGCAGCTTAGCGCGGGACGGTGGTGGCTACACCTTC.

J is TRBJ1-2 and V is TRBV19, with D perhaps matching TRBD1 (5 bases). V gave up 4 bases and J gave up 4 bases, with 10 bases separating them. CDR1 is LNHDA and CDR2 is SQIVND in the germline V gene (reference sequence). The CDR3 covers 13 residues. Here the CDR3 DNA reads TGTGCCAGTAGTAGCCAGGGCGGCTATGGCTACACCTTC. Its translation: CASSSQGGYGYTF. Full variable domain (outside the CDR3, taken from reference TRBV19 and TRBJ1-2): DGGITQSPKYLFRKEGQNVTLSCEQNLNHDAMYWYRQDPGQGLRLIYYSQIVNDFQKGDIAEGYSVSREKKESFPLTVTSAQKNPTAFYLCASSSQGGYGYTFGSGTRLTVV.